This T cell receptor beta chain appears in the sequencing data of a study of control samples from healthy donors and cancer patients. The CDR3 has 14 residues. V was trimmed by 4 bases and J by 2 bases, leaving 11 bases between them. Germline V gene data show CDR1 as SGHRS and CDR2 as YFSETQ. TCRdb's table, derived via immunoSEQ multiplex PCR, lists solely in-frame clones and lacks some. The table records approximately 160,000 clones, 91% of them present only once. Sequencing used blood. The receptor's source is a woman aged 40 to 50 in good health. The rearrangement uses TRBV5-1 and TRBJ2-3; D is possibly TRBD2 (6 bases). The DNA for the CDR3 is TGCGCCAGCAGCCTTCGGGACTTCACAGATACGCAGTATTTT. Its protein product is CASSLRDFTDTQYF.